The 19 T cell receptor beta chains below were found in one sample sequenced in a study of HIV-infected patients and healthy controls (TCRdb year 2014). Receptor libraries were prepared by 5' RACE. Sequencing used an Illumina MiSeq. TCRdb took the public reads, trimmed them with fastp at Q25, ran MiXCR for clone calling and kept in-frame beta chains. CDR3 protein sequences are deduplicated, and each keeps its most common genes and DNA. Present in this sample are tens of thousands of distinct CDR3 sequences, under 25% of which were seen just once. The ten largest clones take up more than 1.4% of the sample. Input material: CD4+ T cells from blood. These receptors were obtained from a human donor in good health.

The chain couples TRBV7-8 to TRBJ1-1, with 7 bases matching TRBD1. The germline gives CDR1 SGHVS, CDR2 FQNEAQ. This CDR3 contains 17 residues. The J segment lost 1 base and the V segment lost 1 base, leaving 9 bases of the junction unmatched. The CDR3: CASSLDPRAGGNTEAFF. CDR3 in DNA: TGTGCCAGCAGCTTAGACCCCAGAGCAGGGGGGAACACTGAAGCTTTCTTT.

V gene TRBV10-3 combines with J gene TRBJ1-5; TRBD1 aligns across 10 bases. The CDR3 is made up of 16 amino acids. The V segment lost 10 bases and the J segment 0 bases; nucleotides outside the gene matches: 9. From germline, CDR1 is ENHRY and CDR2 SYGVKD. CDR3: CATSDRGFNSNQPQHF. CDR3 DNA: TGTGCCACCTCGGACAGGGGGTTTAATAGCAATCAGCCCCAGCATTTT.

V and J are TRBV19 and TRBJ2-2; TRBD1 matches at 7 bases. CDR1 is LNHDA and CDR2 is SQIVND in the germline V gene (reference sequence). The V segment lost 6 bases and the J segment 3 bases; nucleotides outside the gene matches: 7. The CDR3 runs to 15 residues. CDR3 nucleotides: TGTGCCAGTAGGCGCAGGGGGTCTTACACCGGGGAGCTGTTTTTT. This gives the protein CASRRRGSYTGELFF.

This clonotype was observed a handful of times. The chain uses TRBV5-4 and TRBJ1-1; 9 bases fit TRBD1. The junction had 7 bases not matched to a gene; V was cut back by 4 bases and J by 3 bases. There are 15 residues in the CDR3. Germline V lookup: CDR1 SGHNT, CDR2 YYREEE (reference sequence). The CDR3 DNA reads as TGTGCCAGCAGCCGAGGGACAGGGCGAGACACTGAAGCTTTCTTT. Its translation is CASSRGTGRDTEAFF.

A few counts support this clonotype. The chain carries TRBV11-3 and TRBJ2-1; 7 bases align to TRBD1. CDR1 is SGHNT and CDR2 is YENEEA in the germline V gene. Trimming removed 3 bases from V and 5 bases from J; junction bases left unmatched: 10. CDR3 length: 16 amino acids. The CDR3 reads CASSLRGRGVHNEQFF. The DNA of the CDR3 is TGTGCCAGCAGCTTGAGGGGGCGAGGGGTCCACAATGAGCAGTTCTTC.

Details on this clonotype: Given the absence of the conserved phenylalanine or tryptophan at the CDR3 end, a read error is likely. The V gene is TRBV25-1, the J gene TRBJ2-3; 10 bases align to TRBD2. This CDR3 region has 16 residues. CDR1 is MGHDK and CDR2 is SYGVNS in the germline V gene. V was clipped by 2 bases and J by 5 bases; unmatched bases: 7. CDR3: CASSEGRSGRGDTQYL. In DNA, the CDR3 is TGTGCCAGCAGTGAAGGAAGAAGCGGGAGGGGAGATACGCAGTATCTT.

This clonotype was seen at least ten times. V is TRBV3-1 and J is TRBJ1-2; D ambiguous. The CDR3 runs 13 residues. V lost 0 bases and J 8 bases, leaving 10 bases between the germline ends. Per germline, CDR1 LGHDT and CDR2 YNNKEL (reference sequence). In nucleotides, the CDR3 is TGTGCCAGCAGCCAAGAAACAGTCCGCGGCTACACCTTC. Translated, it gives CASSQETVRGYTF.

The table lists this clonotype with many counts. The gene calls are TRBV28 and TRBJ1-5; D not certain. The CDR3 runs 16 residues. The V end lost 8 bases, the J end lost 1 base, and 18 bases lay between the germline ends. Germline V gene lookup returns CDR1 MDHEN and CDR2 SYDVKM. The chain's CDR3 is CASGSPGGPSNQPQHF. For the CDR3, the DNA is TGTGCCAGCGGATCCCCCGGCGGGCCAAGCAATCAGCCCCAGCATTTT.

The V call is TRBV12-3 or TRBV12-4, the J call TRBJ1-1; D remains ambiguous. The CDR3 has 13 amino acids. V was clipped by 0 bases and J by 10 bases, with 12 bases between them. In nucleotides, the CDR3 is TGTGCCAGCAGTTTAGCACGTCGCGGCCGAGCTTTCTTT. Amino acid sequence: CASSLARRGRAFF.

This clonotype was counted a few times. The CDR3 bases are TGTGCCAGCAGTTTAGACGGGGGGGCTTCGGGTCAGTTCTTC. The encoded protein is CASSLDGGASGQFF. The chain couples TRBV12-3 or TRBV12-4 to TRBJ2-1; 8 nucleotides align to TRBD2. V trimming: 1 base; J trimming: 13 bases; junction bases outside the gene matches: 9. The CDR3 length is 14 residues.

This clonotype was counted many times. The V and J genes are TRBV6-6 and TRBJ2-7; 7 positions agree with TRBD2. V lost 7 bases, J lost 1 base, and 7 bases stayed unmatched. CDR3 size: 14 residues. From germline, CDR1 is MNHNY and CDR2 SVGAGI (reference sequence). The CDR3 sequence is CASTRWGGSYEQYF. CDR3 nucleotide sequence: TGTGCCAGCACCAGATGGGGGGGTTCCTACGAGCAGTACTTC.

This clonotype was counted a few times. The gene calls are TRBV18 and TRBJ2-6, with a tentative D call TRBD2 (6 bases). The CDR3 extends over 18 amino acids. V was pared by 6 bases and J by 2 bases, with 20 bases between. Germline assignment: CDR1 KGHSH and CDR2 LQKENI. Here the CDR3 DNA reads TGTGCCAGCTCGCACCCAGGAGGGGCCAAGGCTGGGGCCAACGTCCTGACTTTC. Its translation is CASSHPGGAKAGANVLTF. The whole variable domain, remainder taken from reference TRBV18 and TRBJ2-6, is NAGVMQNPRHLVRRRGQEARLRCSPMKGHSHVYWYRQLPEEGLKFMVYLQKENIIDESGMPKERFSAEFPKEGPSILRIQQVVRGDSAAYFCASSHPGGAKAGANVLTFGAGSRLTVL.

This clonotype was recorded at least ten times. The rearrangement joins TRBV18 to TRBJ1-3; no firm D call. V lost 3 bases and J lost 0, with 3 bases in between. Germline V gene lookup returns CDR1 KGHSH and CDR2 LQKENI. The CDR3 spans 13 residues. DNA of the CDR3: TGTGCCAGCTCACCGTTCTCTGGAAACACCATATATTTT. Amino acids: CASSPFSGNTIYF. The whole variable domain, remainder taken from reference TRBV18 and TRBJ1-3, is NAGVMQNPRHLVRRRGQEARLRCSPMKGHSHVYWYRQLPEEGLKFMVYLQKENIIDESGMPKERFSAEFPKEGPSILRIQQVVRGDSAAYFCASSPFSGNTIYFGEGSWLTVV.

This chain's CDR3 is CASSRAGDRGRGGYTF. Here the CDR3 DNA reads TGTGCCAGCAGCAGGGCAGGGGACAGGGGGCGGGGTGGCTACACCTTC. The chain has TRBV7-2 and TRBJ1-2, with 12 bases that match TRBD1. This CDR3 spans 16 amino acids. V lost 5 bases and J lost 7; bases outside the gene matches: 11. Germline-derived CDR1 and CDR2 are SGHTA and FQGNSA.

This clonotype was seen more than once but under ten times. The chain carries TRBV7-9 and TRBJ1-3; D is unresolved. With 5 bases removed from V and 12 bases from J, the gap between germline ends came to 23 bases. The CDR3 is 15 residues long. From germline, CDR1 is SEHNR and CDR2 FQNEAQ (reference sequence). The DNA of the CDR3 is TGTGCCAGCAGCCCTAACCCACCCGGAAAAGGGATCATATATTTT. Amino acids: CASSPNPPGKGIIYF.

This clonotype was picked up a small number of times. The genes are TRBV5-6 and TRBJ2-2; D gene uncertain. There are 14 residues in the CDR3. V was trimmed by 0 bases and J by 5 bases, leaving 8 bases between them. The V gene's germline CDR1 is SGHDT and CDR2 YYEEEE. The CDR3 protein is CASSLEWRTGELFF. DNA of the CDR3: TGTGCCAGCAGCTTGGAGTGGCGTACCGGGGAGCTGTTTTTT.

This chain uses TRBV27 with TRBJ1-1; D remains ambiguous. This CDR3 region has 14 residues. From germline, CDR1 is MNHEY and CDR2 SMNVEV (reference sequence). Trimming left V 2 bases short and J 1 base short, with 8 bases between. In DNA form, the CDR3 reads TGTGCCAGCAGTTTAGGACGGAAGAACACTGAAGCTTTCTTT. Protein: CASSLGRKNTEAFF.

Ten or more counts support this clonotype. The V and J genes are TRBV14 and TRBJ2-7; 9 nucleotides align to TRBD1. The CDR3 spans 14 residues. In germline, CDR1 is SGHDN, CDR2 FVKESK. Trimming took 4 bases from V and 7 from J; bases not matched to a gene: 8. CDR3 sequence reads: CASSRTGVLWEQYF. The DNA of the CDR3 is TGTGCCAGCAGCCGGACAGGGGTTTTATGGGAGCAGTACTTC.

This clonotype appeared many times. This rearrangement joins TRBV29-1 to TRBJ1-2, with D hard to call. V was shortened by 8 bases and J by 3 bases, with 19 bases between the two germline ends. Germline CDR1 SQVTM, CDR2 ANQGSEA. The CDR3 totals 14 residues. The CDR3 sequence is CSSQTDPAHYGYTF. The CDR3 DNA reads as TGCAGCTCGCAAACGGATCCGGCCCACTATGGCTACACCTTC.